The present entry profiles one TCR beta chain with its context. Which antigen it targets is not known. There are no base qualities to consult, and no much larger clone falls within one base. The sample is drawn from a study of shared clonotypes between healthy human individuals (dated by TCRdb to 2019 to 2021). Turning to the overall study: Two women and a few men aged 18 to 49 years were included in the cohort. For each donor, three plates each were used for CD4 naive and CD4 memory, two plates were used for CD8 naive, and one plate was used for CD8 memory. To estimate repertoire size and how much clonotype sharing occurs between individuals, the study deeply sequenced the blood TCR repertoires of a handful of healthy adults. To increase sequencing depth and limit assay-specific biases, different laboratories used diverse techniques to prepare libraries and sequence TCR repertoires. Each donor's leukapheresis produced roughly between roughly 0.85 and 10 billion PBMCs. What the research found in general, with its limitations: Naive subsets generally had larger estimated clonotype richness than memory subsets. Higher generation probabilities were observed for clonotypes shared by all four sorted-subset donors than for non-shared clonotypes. Pairwise subsampling led to the expectation that sequencing depth would affect the degree of clonotype sharing among donors. The genetic and exposure-history diversity represented was limited by the small number of donors. Rarefaction of sorted-subset datasets indicated incomplete sequencing despite the large sequencing depth. Sampling was restricted to blood, and TCR repertoires in tissues likely differ from the TCR repertoires found in blood. Sharing across a few donors was observed for 4.5% to 6.5% of naive CD4, less than 4% of naive CD8, 2% to 2.5% of memory CD4, and roughly 0.4% of memory CD8 clonotypes.

Healthy HIV-negative adults with no recently reported acute infections or vaccinations were included as donors. All donors were Caucasian adults living in Nashville, Tennessee, USA. CD8 memory samples combined magnetically selected CD45RO+ cells with CCR7-negative CD45RA+ effector memory (TemRA) cells. Blood was collected by leukapheresis, and PBMCs were isolated by Ficoll-Histopaque density gradient centrifugation and then cryopreserved in liquid nitrogen vapor phase. Analytical flow cytometry was used to check the purity and quantity of every magnetically sorted T cell population. Each sorted fraction had its genomic DNA isolated and then quantified by UV absorbance on a Nanodrop 2000c. The CDR3 runs 18 residues from the cysteine to the phenylalanine. Only the CDR3 region is kept as DNA, spanning 54 bases read in frame from base 1. Ends trimmed: V by 4 bases, J by 5 bases; bases unmatched to a gene: 15. From a lookup of the germline V gene, CDR1 and CDR2 are ENHRY and SYGVKD.

Using the deep immunoSEQ assay, TCR CDR3 regions were amplified from genomic DNA by multiplex PCR. For each cell subset, the extracted genomic DNA was distributed evenly across all wells of several immunoSEQ 96-well plates, and each plate served as one replicate. For sorted subsets, approximately 200 ng of genomic DNA, equivalent to 30,000 or so T cell genomes, went into each replicate PCR. Purified libraries were measured with a Qubit 3.0 fluorometer, size-checked on a Bioanalyzer 2100, and measured again with the KAPA Library Quantification kit. Every immunoSEQ 96-well plate was sequenced on a dedicated single-read 150-cycle Illumina NextSeq 550 flow cell. In the authors' own workflow: Because the immunoSEQ output included only junctional sequences and no quality scores, the filtering could not be the same as the filtering used for full-length reads. Sequences were annotated with PyIR, a Python wrapper for IgBLAST v1.9, using IMGT germline references to assign V/J genes and CDR3. Any read was removed if the V/J assignment was weak (E-value above 1e-6), the CDR3 was missing, or the read contained stop codons, out-of-frame junctions, or ambiguous translated residues. V3J clonotypes were defined as sequences sharing an identical inferred V gene, J gene, and CDR3 amino acid sequence. To compute the percentage overlap between repertoires, the number of shared unique clonotypes was divided by the size of the smaller repertoire. Repertoire richness was assessed with RTK rarefaction, the Chao1 estimator, and Recon v2.1 estimates of unobserved clonotypes. OLGA was used to compute generation probabilities for all TCRbeta clonotypes that the gDNA method yielded from a handful of donors. What TCRdb holds here is the immuneACCESS table cut down to in-frame rearrangements. Part of the clones is not present; checked against another copy, under half of the missing clones reflect an unresolved V gene, and the others are unexplained. That table is the source of V, J and clone size, and D and trimming were worked out from the DNA. The sample includes fewer than 350,000 clones, with about nine tenths observed a single time. The ten largest account for 15% to 20% of the sample.

Recombination joined TRBV10-3 with TRBJ1-4; 8 bases in between match TRBD1. Sequenced sample: memory CD8+ T cells sorted from blood. What this sample's cell subset or site label stands for: CD45RO+ cells pooled with CCR7-negative TemRA cells. This sequence originates from a man aged 18 to 35 in good health. CDR3 protein: CAISVSSLSTGGNEKLFF. The DNA sequence is TGTGCCATCAGTGTATCGAGTCTAAGTACAGGGGGGAATGAAAAACTGTTTTTT.